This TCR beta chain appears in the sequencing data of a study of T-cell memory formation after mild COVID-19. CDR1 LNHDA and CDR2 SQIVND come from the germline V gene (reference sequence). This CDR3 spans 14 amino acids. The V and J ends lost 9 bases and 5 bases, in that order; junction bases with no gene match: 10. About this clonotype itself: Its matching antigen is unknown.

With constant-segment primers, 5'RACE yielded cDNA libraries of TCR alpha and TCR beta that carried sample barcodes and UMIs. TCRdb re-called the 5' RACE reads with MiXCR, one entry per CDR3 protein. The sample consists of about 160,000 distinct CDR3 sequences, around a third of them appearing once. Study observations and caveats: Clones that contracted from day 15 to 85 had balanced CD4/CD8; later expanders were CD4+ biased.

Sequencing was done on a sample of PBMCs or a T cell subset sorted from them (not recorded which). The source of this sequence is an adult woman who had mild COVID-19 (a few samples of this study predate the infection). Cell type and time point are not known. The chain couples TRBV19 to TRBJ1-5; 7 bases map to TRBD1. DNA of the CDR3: TGTGCCAGCAAGCACGACAGGGTGCATCAGCCCCAGCATTTT. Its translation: CASKHDRVHQPQHF.